Presented here are 30 T cell receptor beta chains from one specimen sequenced in a study of identical twins. TCRdb itself ran the 5' RACE reads through MiXCR, one entry per CDR3 protein. The repertoire holds 1.5 million to 2 million distinct CDR3 sequences, with around a third as singletons. The sample taken for sequencing was cord blood. The receptors were gathered from a newborn girl in good health.

The chain employs TRBV27 and TRBJ2-5; D remains ambiguous. Trimming removed 7 bases at V and 1 base at J, with 28 bases between. This CDR3 contains 19 residues. Germline values: CDR1 MNHEY, CDR2 SMNVEV (reference sequence). The CDR3 DNA reads as TGTGCCAGCACCCCTTGTTGTTCGGCCGGAACTATCCGCCAAGAGACCCAGTACTTC. Protein: CASTPCCSAGTIRQETQYF.

The genes are TRBV7-2 and TRBJ2-7; D might be TRBD1 (6 bases). The CDR3 has 15 residues. Between the trimmed V and J ends, which lost 1 base and 3 bases, there was a span of 13 bases. CDR1 is SGHTA, CDR2 FQGNSA, per germline. CDR3 coding DNA: TGTGCCAGCAGCTTAGGCCCAGGGGAAATCTACGAGCAGTACTTC. Translated: CASSLGPGEIYEQYF.

V gene TRBV2 combines with J gene TRBJ2-7, with unresolved D. The CDR3 has 13 amino acids. CDR1 and CDR2 (germline): SNHLY, FYNNEI. The germline V and J ends were trimmed by 0 bases and 12 bases, with 15 bases remaining between them. The CDR3 DNA follows: TGTGCCAGCAGTGAAGCGCTTCGAAGAACTGGGTACTTC. It is translated as CASSEALRRTGYF.

The sample holds many counts of this clonotype. The V gene is TRBV12-3 or TRBV12-4, the J gene TRBJ2-7; D remains unclear. This CDR3 has 12 amino acids. Trimming took off 4 bases at V and 4 bases at J, with 8 bases between the two ends. The CDR3 loop reads CASSSRLYEQYF. CDR3 bases: TGTGCCAGCAGTTCTCGACTTTACGAGCAGTACTTC.

The chain has TRBV5-1 and TRBJ2-3; unclear D gene. The length of the CDR3 is 14 residues. V lost 6 bases, J lost 0 bases, and 11 bases lay in between. Germline assignment: CDR1 SGHRS and CDR2 YFSETQ. For the CDR3, the DNA is TGCGCCAGCACCATTCGCTTAAGCACAGATACGCAGTATTTT. Encoded protein: CASTIRLSTDTQYF.

This clonotype was picked up a small number of times. J is TRBJ1-1 and V is TRBV14; TRBD1 aligns across 10 bases. Per germline, CDR1 SGHDN and CDR2 FVKESK. The V gene end was trimmed by 1 base and the J gene end by 4 bases; junction bases not matched to a gene: 9. CDR3 length: 17 residues. CDR3: CASSQGLEGQGGTEAFF. CDR3 DNA sequence: TGTGCCAGCAGCCAAGGCCTTGAAGGACAGGGGGGCACTGAAGCTTTCTTT.

The chain recombines TRBV10-3 with TRBJ2-3; D not certain. With 3 bases removed from V and 3 bases from J, the gap between germline ends came to 13 bases. The CDR3 has 15 residues. The V gene's germline CDR1 is ENHRY and CDR2 SYGVKD. The CDR3 protein is CAISDSPVTTDTQYF. As DNA, the CDR3 is TGTGCCATCAGTGACTCCCCGGTGACAACAGATACGCAGTATTTT.

This chain uses TRBV5-1 with TRBJ1-1, with D unresolved. The ends were cut back, 1 base at V and 4 bases at J, with 11 bases in the middle. Germline V gene sequence: CDR1 SGHRS, CDR2 YFSETQ. The CDR3 is 14 amino acids. This CDR3 is CASSLFEGSTEAFF. The CDR3 region has the DNA TGCGCCAGCAGCTTGTTTGAGGGCTCCACTGAAGCTTTCTTT.

This clonotype has just a few counts. The gene calls are TRBV6-2 or TRBV6-3 and TRBJ2-4; weak D call: TRBD2 (7 bases). Per the germline V gene, CDR1 is MNHEY and CDR2 is SVGEGT. The CDR3 runs 15 residues. Trimming cost V 3 bases and J 6 bases, with 15 bases left between them. CDR3 bases: TGTGCCAGCAGTTATAACAGGGAGGGGAGAAACATTCAGTACTTC. Translating it yields CASSYNREGRNIQYF.

This clonotype was found a few times. One end of the junction varies from germline; a read error may be responsible. V usage is TRBV9 and J usage is TRBJ2-7; 7 nucleotides align to TRBD2. CDR3 length: 15 residues. CDR1 is SGDLS, CDR2 YYNGEE, per germline. This CDR3 reads CASSVEAGTNYEQYF. CDR3 nucleotides: TGCGCCAGCAGCGTAGAAGCCGGGACTAACTACGAGCAGTACTTC. Full variable domain (remainder filled in from reference TRBV9 and TRBJ2-7): DSGVTQTPKHLITATGQRVTLRCSPRSGDLSVYWYQQSLDQGLQFLIQYYNGEERAKGNILERFSAQQFPDLHSELNLSSLELGDSALYFCASSVEAGTNYEQYFGPGTRLTVT.

The sample holds a few counts of this clonotype. The rearrangement links TRBV27 to TRBJ2-2; D is possibly TRBD2 (7 bases). Germline CDR1 is MNHEY and CDR2 is SMNVEV (reference sequence). The ends were cut back, 3 bases at V and 5 bases at J, with 13 bases in the middle. The length of the CDR3 is 15 residues. The chain's CDR3 is CASSFGGGVTGELFF. In DNA, the CDR3 is TGTGCCAGCAGTTTTGGAGGGGGGGTAACCGGGGAGCTGTTTTTT.

This clonotype was counted only a few times. The chain couples TRBV5-1 to TRBJ1-2; D gene uncertain. The length of the CDR3 is 15 residues. CDR1 SGHRS and CDR2 YFSETQ come from the germline V gene. V was clipped by 3 bases and J by 0 bases, with 12 bases between them. CDR3: CASSSGRLANYGYTF. As DNA, the CDR3 is TGCGCCAGCAGCTCAGGACGGCTAGCTAACTATGGCTACACCTTC.

J is TRBJ1-1 and V is TRBV5-1; D gene uncertain. This CDR3 is built from 14 residues. The V end lost 3 bases, the J end lost 3 bases, and 12 bases lay between the germline ends. The germline V gene has CDR1 SGHRS and CDR2 YFSETQ. The CDR3 region is CASSWKTDYTEAFF. Written as DNA, the CDR3 is TGCGCCAGCAGCTGGAAAACTGACTACACTGAAGCTTTCTTT.

The chain combines TRBV6-6 with TRBJ2-2; 11 bases line up with TRBD2. This CDR3 is 16 amino acids long. Trimming removed 6 bases from V and 5 bases from J; junction bases left unmatched: 8. The germline CDR1 and CDR2 sequences are MNHNY and SVGAGI (reference sequence). CDR3 region: CASRFRLAGSTGELFF. CDR3 DNA: TGTGCCAGCAGGTTTCGACTAGCGGGGTCAACCGGGGAGCTGTTTTTT.

The genes are TRBV5-5 and TRBJ1-6; no reliable D call. Germline CDR1 reads SGHKS; CDR2 reads YYEKEE (reference sequence). The CDR3 contains 15 residues. V was trimmed by 0 bases and J by 11 bases, leaving 15 bases between them. DNA of the CDR3: TGTGCCAGCAGCTTGGATCCCGGGGAAGGTACACCCCTCCACTTT. It yields the protein CASSLDPGEGTPLHF.

This clonotype occurred a few times. This chain uses TRBV24-1 with TRBJ1-5; weak D call: TRBD1 (5 bases). The CDR3 runs to 14 residues. CDR1 KGHDR and CDR2 SFDVKD come from the germline V gene. V lost 3 bases, J lost 11 bases, and 16 bases lay in between. CDR3 sequence reads: CATSDTAPWDAQHF. DNA for the CDR3: TGTGCCACCAGTGATACGGCACCCTGGGACGCCCAGCATTTT.

As regards this clonotype: This could be a read error, since a much larger clone is one nucleotide away. This chain's CDR3 is CASSPHRDRDYERYF. In nucleotides, the CDR3 is TGTGCCAGCAGTCCACACCGGGACAGGGATTACGAGCGGTACTTC. The rearrangement links TRBV28 to TRBJ2-7; 9 bases are a match to TRBD1. CDR1 and CDR2 from the germline V gene are MDHEN and SYDVKM. This CDR3 spans 15 amino acids.

This clonotype was observed at least ten times. The CDR3 coding sequence is TGTGCCAGCAGTTCGCCGGGAACTAAACAAGAGACCCAGTACTTC. Amino acid sequence: CASSSPGTKQETQYF. The chain has TRBV2 and TRBJ2-5; D is perhaps TRBD2 (5 bases). Trimming shortened V by 5 bases and J by 2 bases, and 15 bases separated the two germline ends. CDR3 size: 15 residues. Germline V lookup: CDR1 SNHLY, CDR2 FYNNEI.

This rearrangement joins TRBV2 to TRBJ2-2; 12 bases line up with TRBD2. CDR3 length: 17 residues. Per germline, CDR1 SNHLY and CDR2 FYNNEI. The V and J ends lost 6 bases and 4 bases, in that order; junction bases with no gene match: 9. The chain's CDR3 is CASSPSGGAVSTGELFF. In DNA form, the CDR3 reads TGTGCCAGCAGCCCTAGCGGGGGGGCGGTGAGCACCGGGGAGCTGTTTTTT.

The rearrangement joins TRBV12-3 or TRBV12-4 to TRBJ2-4; 8 bases are a match to TRBD2. The CDR3 is 14 residues long. Losses at the gene ends were 2 bases for V and 4 bases for J; bases not matched to a gene: 1. CDR3 in amino acids: CASSLSSGKNIQYF. CDR3 nucleotide sequence: TGTGCCAGCAGTTTATCTAGCGGGAAAAACATTCAGTACTTC.

The rearrangement links TRBV6-6 to TRBJ2-7; possible D gene TRBD1, 6 bases. Trimming shortened V by 2 bases and J by 2 bases, and 19 bases separated the two germline ends. This CDR3 spans 17 amino acids. CDR1 MNHNY and CDR2 SVGAGI come from the germline V gene (reference sequence). As DNA, the CDR3 is TGTGCCAGCAGTTACCTACTTCCTGGGGACAAGCCCTACGAGCAGTACTTC. It encodes CASSYLLPGDKPYEQYF.

The sample holds a few counts of this clonotype. The chain joins TRBV4-2 to TRBJ2-7; D perhaps matches TRBD2 (6 bases). The last part of the DNA fits TRBJ2-5 better; the J call may be wrong. Per the germline V gene, CDR1 is LGHNA and CDR2 is YNFKEQ. The CDR3 has 18 residues. The chain's CDR3 is CASSQGEGGTGLGETQYF. CDR3 DNA sequence: TGTGCCAGCAGCCAAGGTGAGGGAGGAACGGGCTTGGGAGAGACCCAGTACTTC.

In regard to this clonotype: A read error may be the cause here, since a much bigger clone is one base away. The chain combines TRBV12-5 with TRBJ2-5, with 7 bases matching TRBD1. Germline assignment: CDR1 LGHNT and CDR2 FRNRAP. This CDR3 has 15 residues. Here the CDR3 reads CASAPGDRHQETQDF. The CDR3 coding sequence is TGTGCTAGTGCTCCAGGGGACAGACACCAAGAGACCCAGGACTTC.

This clonotype was recorded many times. V usage is TRBV28 and J usage is TRBJ2-1; TRBD2 aligns across 8 bases. J lost 7 bases, V lost 3 bases, and 2 bases had no gene match. CDR1 and CDR2 (germline): MDHEN, SYDVKM. This CDR3 comprises 13 residues. CDR3 sequence reads: CASSLKRENEQFF. The CDR3 nucleotides read TGTGCCAGCAGTTTGAAGCGGGAGAATGAGCAGTTCTTC.

This clonotype was detected only a few times. The rearrangement uses TRBV7-9 and TRBJ2-1, with TRBD1 matching 12 bases. The CDR3 has 15 amino acids. With 5 bases clipped from V and 7 bases from J, the junction kept 6 bases outside the gene matches. The germline V gene has CDR1 SEHNR and CDR2 FQNEAQ (reference sequence). CDR3 nucleotide sequence: TGTGCCAGCAGCCTGGGACAGGGGGCGATGAATGAGCAGTTCTTC. It yields the protein CASSLGQGAMNEQFF.

The chain combines TRBV25-1 with TRBJ2-1, with a tentative D call TRBD2 (6 bases). V shed 4 bases and J shed 0 bases, with 16 bases lying between them. From germline, CDR1 is MGHDK and CDR2 SYGVNS. The CDR3 spans 17 residues. DNA for the CDR3: TGTGCCAGCAGTGTCGCTAGCGTCGCGAGCTCCTACAATGAGCAGTTCTTC. It encodes CASSVASVASSYNEQFF.

This clonotype was observed once. The rearrangement links TRBV28 to TRBJ2-7; D gene uncertain. V lost 5 bases to trimming and J lost 0 bases, with 17 bases between them. The V gene's germline CDR1 is MDHEN and CDR2 SYDVKM. The CDR3 is 16 residues long. This CDR3 reads CASSKFRLGRSYEQYF. In DNA form, the CDR3 reads TGTGCCAGCAGTAAGTTTAGATTAGGGCGCTCCTACGAGCAGTACTTC. The full variable domain, in which reference TRBV28 and TRBJ2-7 provide the parts outside the CDR3, is DVKVTQSSRYLVKRTGEKVFLECVQDMDHENMFWYRQDPGLGLRLIYFSYDVKMKEKGDIPEGYSVSREKKERFSLILESASTNQTSMYLCASSKFRLGRSYEQYFGPGTRLTVT.

This chain joins TRBV10-3 and TRBJ1-2; 7 bases line up with TRBD1. Per the germline V gene, CDR1 is ENHRY and CDR2 is SYGVKD. The V and J ends lost 3 bases and 4 bases, in that order; junction bases with no gene match: 8. The CDR3 has 15 amino acids. CDR3 amino acids: CAISDPDRMSYGYTF. Written as DNA, the CDR3 is TGTGCCATCAGTGACCCGGACAGGATGAGCTATGGCTACACCTTC.

V is TRBV10-1 and J is TRBJ2-3, with D unclear. This CDR3 spans 13 amino acids. V was pared by 7 bases and J by 0 bases, with 8 bases between. Germline V gives CDR1 WNHNN, CDR2 SYGVQD (reference sequence). The CDR3 nucleotides are TGCGCCAGCAACGGGTTTAGCACAGATACGCAGTATTTT. Translation gives CASNGFSTDTQYF.

This chain connects TRBV20-1 to TRBJ2-7; 11 positions agree with TRBD2. The DNA end is a closer match to TRBJ2-5, so the J assignment may be wrong. In germline, CDR1 is DFQATT, CDR2 SNEGSKA (reference sequence). CDR3 size: 16 residues. DNA for the CDR3: TGCAGTGCTAGCCCCCTAGCGGGAGGAAGGAAAGAGACCCAGTACTTC. The encoded protein is CSASPLAGGRKETQYF.